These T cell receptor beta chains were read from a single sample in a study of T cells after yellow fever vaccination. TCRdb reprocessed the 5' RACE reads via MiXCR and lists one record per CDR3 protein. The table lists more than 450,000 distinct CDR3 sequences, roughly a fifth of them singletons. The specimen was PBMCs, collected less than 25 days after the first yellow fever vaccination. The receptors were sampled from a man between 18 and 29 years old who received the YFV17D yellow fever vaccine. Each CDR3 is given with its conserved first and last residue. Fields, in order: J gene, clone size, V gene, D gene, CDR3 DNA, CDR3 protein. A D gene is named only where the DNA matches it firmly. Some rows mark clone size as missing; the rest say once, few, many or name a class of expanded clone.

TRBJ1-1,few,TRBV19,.,TGTGCCAGTAGTGCGCTCCAAATGAACACTGAAGCTTTCTTT,CASSALQMNTEAFF
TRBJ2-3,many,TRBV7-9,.,TGTGCCAGCAGCTTATCCCACGGAAGCTATAGCACAGATACGCAGTATTTT,CASSLSHGSYSTDTQYF
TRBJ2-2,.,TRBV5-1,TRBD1,TGCGCCAGCAGCCCGAACTCGGGACAGGGGGGCACCGGGGAGCTGTTTTTT,CASSPNSGQGGTGELFF
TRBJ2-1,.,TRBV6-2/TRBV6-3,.,TGTGCCAGCAGTTACGGAGGGACTAACGGGGGGCTAAGCTCCTACAATGAGCAGTTCTTC,CASSYGGTNGGLSSYNEQFF
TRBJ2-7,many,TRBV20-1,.,TGCAGTGCTTCACCAAACCGGCTAGGGGACTACGAGCAGTACTTC,CSASPNRLGDYEQYF
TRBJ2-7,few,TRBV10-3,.,TGTGCCATCAGTGACCCGACAGACTCCTACGAGCAGTACTTC,CAISDPTDSYEQYF
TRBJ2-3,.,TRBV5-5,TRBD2,TGTGCCAGCAGCTTGCTCCCGGGACTAGGTAGCACAGATACGCAGTATTTT,CASSLLPGLGSTDTQYF
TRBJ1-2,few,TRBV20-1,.,TGCAGTGCTAGCCGGGAGGGAACCTTCGGCTATGGCTACACCTTC,CSASREGTFGYGYTF
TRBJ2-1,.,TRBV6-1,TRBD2,TGTGCCAGCGCACGGGGGGGGGGAATCAATGAGCAGTTCTTC,CASARGGGINEQFF
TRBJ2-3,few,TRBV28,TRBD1,TGTGCCAGCAGGCGACAGGGGGCTCTCCGCACAGATACGCAGTATTTT,CASRRQGALRTDTQYF
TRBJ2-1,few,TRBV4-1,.,TGCGCCAGCAGCCAACCCAGGGACCTCAATGAGCAGTTCTTC,CASSQPRDLNEQFF
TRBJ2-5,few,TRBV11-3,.,TGTGCCAGCAGCTCGGGGATTGAGGAGACCCAGTACTTC,CASSSGIEETQYF
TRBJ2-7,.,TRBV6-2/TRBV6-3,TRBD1,TGTGCCAGCAGCCTGTGGGGACAGGGGACCTACGAGCAGTACTTC,CASSLWGQGTYEQYF
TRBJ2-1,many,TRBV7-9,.,TGTGCCAGCAGCTCCCCTCCCTCGGACGGGGACAATGAGCAGTTCTTC,CASSSPPSDGDNEQFF
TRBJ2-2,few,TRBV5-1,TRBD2,TGCGCCAGCAGCTTTAGCGGGGGAATCACCGGGGAGCTGTTTTTT,CASSFSGGITGELFF
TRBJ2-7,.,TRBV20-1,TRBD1,TGCAGTGCTAGACTTACGGACAGGTTCCTCTACGAGCAGTACTTC,CSARLTDRFLYEQYF
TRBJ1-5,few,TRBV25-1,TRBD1,TGTGCCAGCGCCGGGACAGGGAATCAGCCCCAGCATTTT,CASAGTGNQPQHF
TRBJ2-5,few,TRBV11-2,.,TGTGCCAGCAGACCCGGGGGCCCCCAAGAGACCCAGTACTTC,CASRPGGPQETQYF
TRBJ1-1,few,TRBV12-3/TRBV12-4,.,TGTGCCAGCAGCCCAGACACGTCACGGGCTTTCTTT,CASSPDTSRAFF
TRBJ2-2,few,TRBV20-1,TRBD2,TGCAGTGCCCCCGGGGGGGAGGGAACCGGGGAGCTGTTTTTT,CSAPGGEGTGELFF
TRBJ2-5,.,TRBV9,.,TGTGCCAGCGGAGATAGGGCGGAGACCCAGTACTTC,CASGDRAETQYF
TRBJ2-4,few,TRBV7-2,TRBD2,TGTGCCAGCAGCTTACCTAGCGGGGGTTCATACATTCAGTACTTC,CASSLPSGGSYIQYF
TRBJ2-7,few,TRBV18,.,TGTGCCAGCTCACAGGGATTACTCTACGAGCAGTACTTC,CASSQGLLYEQYF
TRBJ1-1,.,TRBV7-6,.,TGTGCCAGCAGCTTTTACCCTGGTGGATCACCTGAAGCTTTCTTT,CASSFYPGGSPEAFF
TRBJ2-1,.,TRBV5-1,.,TGCGCCAGCAGCTTTTCCTTACGACTAAATGAGCAGTTCTTC,CASSFSLRLNEQFF
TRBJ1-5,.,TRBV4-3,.,TGCGCCAGCAGCCAAGGGGCAGCTAGCAATCAGCCCCAGCATTTT,CASSQGAASNQPQHF
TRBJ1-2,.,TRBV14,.,TGTGCCAGCAGCCAAGGCCAGAGGACTTCCTACACCTTC,CASSQGQRTSYTF
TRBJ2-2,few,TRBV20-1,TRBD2,TGCAGTGCTGGGTATAAAGCGGGGGAACATACCGGGGAGCTGTTTTTT,CSAGYKAGEHTGELFF
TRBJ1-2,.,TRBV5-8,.,TGTGCCAGCAGCGCCGGGTCCTGGGGATATGGCTACACCTTC,CASSAGSWGYGYTF
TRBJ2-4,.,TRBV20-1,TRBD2,TGCAGTGGGCTAGCGGGGGGGAAAAACATTCAGTACTTC,CSGLAGGKNIQYF
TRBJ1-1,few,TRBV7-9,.,TGTGCCAGCAGCTTGGGGGGGCAAGCTTTCTTT,CASSLGGQAFF
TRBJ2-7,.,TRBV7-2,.,TGTGCCAGCAGCTTAGAACAGAGATCCTACGAGCAGTACTTC,CASSLEQRSYEQYF
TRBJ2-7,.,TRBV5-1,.,TGCGCCAGCAGCCTGGGACACCTGGACGAGCAGTACTTC,CASSLGHLDEQYF
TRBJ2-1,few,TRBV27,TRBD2,TGTGCCAGCAGTTTGGGGGGGGTTTACAATGAGCAGTTCTTC,CASSLGGVYNEQFF
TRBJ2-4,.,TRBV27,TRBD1,TGTGCCAGCAGGGCGTATGAGGGGGCGAACATTCAGTACTTC,CASRAYEGANIQYF
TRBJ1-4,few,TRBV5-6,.,TGTGCCAGCAGCTGGGGGTGGCAGGACGAAAAACTGTTTTTT,CASSWGWQDEKLFF
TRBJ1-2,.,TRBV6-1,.,TGTGCCAGCCAAACGGGGGGTAACTATGGCTACACCTTC,CASQTGGNYGYTF
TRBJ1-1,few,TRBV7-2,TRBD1,TGTGCCAGCAGCTTAGGACAGGGTGGAGGTGAAGCTTTCTTT,CASSLGQGGGEAFF
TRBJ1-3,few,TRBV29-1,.,TGCAGCGTTGAAGCGTCCAGGGCCGGAAACACCATATATTTT,CSVEASRAGNTIYF
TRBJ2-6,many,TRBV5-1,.,TGCGCCAGCAGCTTGGAAGGGTCGGGTGGGGCCAACGTCCTGACTTTC,CASSLEGSGGANVLTF
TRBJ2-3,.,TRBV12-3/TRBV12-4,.,TGTGCCAGCGTATCCACCAACACCCCCTCTTATCCGCAGTATTTT,CASVSTNTPSYPQYF
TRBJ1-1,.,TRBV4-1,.,TGCGCCAGCAGCCAAGATCGCCACAAGAACACTGAAGCTTTCTTT,CASSQDRHKNTEAFF
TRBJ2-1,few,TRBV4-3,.,TGCGCCAGCAGCCAAGTCGGCGGGCAGGAGGTGGCCTCCTACAATGAGCAGTTCTTC,CASSQVGGQEVASYNEQFF
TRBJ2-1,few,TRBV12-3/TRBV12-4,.,TGTGCCAGCAGCCTAGGAGGGCAGAGCTCCTACAATGAGCAGTTCTTC,CASSLGGQSSYNEQFF
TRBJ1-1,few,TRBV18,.,TGTGCCAGCTCACTTTCACCCGGGGGATACACTGAAGCTTTCTTT,CASSLSPGGYTEAFF
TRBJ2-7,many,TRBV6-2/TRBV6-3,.,TGTGCCAGCAGTTACTCGGCGGGCTACGAGCAGTACTTC,CASSYSAGYEQYF